The present entry profiles one T cell receptor (beta chain) with its context. Its antigen remains unidentified. The data originate from a study of PD-1 blockade in classical Hodgkin lymphoma. Study as a whole: Patients got intravenous nivolumab 3 mg/kg every 2 weeks.

Whole-study findings and limits: Patients who began taking nivolumab under 1 year after ASCT were left out. A significant rise in TCR diversity by C4D1 was seen for CD4+ but not CD8+ cells.

All patients relapsed after autologous stem cell transplantation, and brentuximab vedotin exposure varied. The patients, who had relapsed/refractory classical Hodgkin lymphoma, achieved best responses of complete response, partial response or progressive disease. The CDR3 spans 13 residues. Per germline, CDR1 KGHSH and CDR2 LQKENI. Trimming left V 3 bases short and J 5 bases short, with 5 bases between. The assay was immunoSEQ multiplex PCR, and TCRdb's table has in-frame clones only and misses some. The sample has roughly 20,000 clones, roughly 85% seen once. This rearrangement joins TRBV18 to TRBJ1-6, with D unclear. This sequence was found in a human donor with classical Hodgkin lymphoma. The sequencing here drew on peripheral blood mononuclear cells (PBMCs), taken before the second cycle of nivolumab. The CDR3 DNA reads TGTGCCAGCTCACCTGGGAATAATTCACCCCTCCACTTT. Its translation: CASSPGNNSPLHF.